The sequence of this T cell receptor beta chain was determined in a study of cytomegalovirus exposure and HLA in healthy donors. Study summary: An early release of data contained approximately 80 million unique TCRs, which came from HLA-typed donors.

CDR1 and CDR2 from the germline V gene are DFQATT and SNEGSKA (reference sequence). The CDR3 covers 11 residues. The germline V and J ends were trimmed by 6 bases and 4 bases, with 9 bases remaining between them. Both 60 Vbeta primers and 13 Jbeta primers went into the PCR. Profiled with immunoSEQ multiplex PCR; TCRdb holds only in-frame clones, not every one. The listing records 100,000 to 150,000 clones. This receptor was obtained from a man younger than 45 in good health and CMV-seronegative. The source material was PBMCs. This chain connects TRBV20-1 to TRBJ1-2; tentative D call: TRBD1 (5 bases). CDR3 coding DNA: TGCAGTGCGTGGGGGGTCTATGGCTACACCTTC. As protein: CSAWGVYGYTF.